This T cell receptor beta chain comes out of a study of T cell repertoires in cytomegalovirus infection. Background on the study: Evidence of both CMV infection and a matching HLA type came from public TCR beta signatures.

V gave up 4 bases and J gave up 7 bases; unmatched junction bases: 10. Germline CDR1 is SEHNR and CDR2 is FQNEAQ (reference sequence). There are 16 residues in the CDR3. This clonotype came up many times. Antigen: not known. MiXCR was run by TCRdb on the reads, yielding one entry per CDR3 protein. The sample has approximately 250,000 distinct CDR3 sequences; roughly 9% are singletons. The study, taken as a whole, reports: Carriers of CMV and the relevant HLA type were discriminated by public TCR beta frequency. HLA-C-restricted CMV clonotypes gave the most frequent clonotype in two of eight donors.

Material for sequencing was PBMCs. This chain links TRBV7-9 with TRBJ1-6; 7 positions match TRBD1. The clonotype comes from a human donor in good health (CMV status not recorded). Some clones in this sample may be carry-over from other donors' samples. The CDR3 protein is CASSSGTARTNSPLHF. The DNA for the CDR3 is TGTGCCAGCAGCTCTGGGACAGCGCGAACAAATTCACCCCTCCACTTT. The full variable domain, with the rest looked up from reference TRBV7-9 and TRBJ1-6, is DTGVSQNPRHKITKRGQNVTFRCDPISEHNRLYWYRQTLGQGPEFLTYFQNEAQLEKSRLLSDRFSAERPKGSFSTLEIQRTEQGDSAMYLCASSSGTARTNSPLHFGNGTRLTVT.